These 32 T cell receptor beta chains were all obtained from the same sample, sequenced in a study of blood T cell repertoires in COVID-19. Some clones are missing from TCRdb's copy, which holds only in-frame ones; the method was immunoSEQ multiplex PCR. The data show about 210,000 clones, with around 85% seen just once and 0.65% to 0.85% held by the top ten. Sequenced: peripheral blood. The receptors shown here come from a man aged 35 to 55 with acute or convalescent COVID-19.

This clone is a singleton in its sample. The genes are TRBV16 and TRBJ1-2; D perhaps matches TRBD1 (6 bases). The CDR3 spans 13 residues. CDR1 and CDR2 from the germline V gene are KGHSY and FQNENV. The germline V and J ends were trimmed by 7 bases and 2 bases, with 11 bases remaining between them. The CDR3 region is CASTEGGNYGYTF. CDR3 bases: TGTGCCAGCACCGAGGGGGGGAACTATGGCTACACCTTC.

V is TRBV11-2 and J is TRBJ1-2; a possible D gene is TRBD1 (6 bases). Germline V gene lookup returns CDR1 SGHAT and CDR2 FQNNGV. V lost 5 bases and J 8 bases, leaving 15 bases between the germline ends. The CDR3 runs 13 residues. CDR3 sequence (DNA): TGTGCCAGCAGCCCTCACAGGGTTGGAGGCTACACCTTC. This sequence encodes CASSPHRVGGYTF. Combining the CDR3 with reference TRBV11-2 and TRBJ1-2 gives the whole variable domain EAGVAQSPRYKIIEKRQSVAFWCNPISGHATLYWYQQILGQGPKLLIQFQNNGVVDDSQLPKDRFSAERLKGVDSTLKIQPAKLEDSAVYLCASSPHRVGGYTFGSGTRLTVV.

V is TRBV6-5 and J is TRBJ1-5, with no clear D. Between the trimmed V and J ends, which lost 6 bases and 4 bases, there was a span of 4 bases. CDR3 size: 11 residues. Germline V CDR1 and CDR2: MNHEY, SVGAGI. The CDR3 spells CASSENQPQHF. In DNA form, the CDR3 reads TGTGCCAGCAGCGAGAATCAGCCCCAGCATTTT.

The chain has TRBV2 and TRBJ2-2; D is ambiguous. V lost 5 bases to trimming and J lost 0 bases, with 4 bases between them. Looked up from germline, CDR1 is SNHLY and CDR2 is FYNNEI. The CDR3 runs 13 residues. The CDR3 nucleotides are TGTGCCAGCAGTACAGCGAACACCGGGGAGCTGTTTTTT. Protein: CASSTANTGELFF. The full variable domain, with the rest looked up from reference TRBV2 and TRBJ2-2, is EPEVTQTPSHQVTQMGQEVILRCVPISNHLYFYWYRQILGQKVEFLVSFYNNEISEKSEIFDDQFSVERPDGSNFTLKIRSTKLEDSAMYFCASSTANTGELFFGEGSRLTVL.

V is TRBV9 and J is TRBJ1-5, with D possibly being TRBD1 (5 bases). This CDR3 is 14 amino acids long. Trimming shortened V by 4 bases and J by 5 bases, and 13 bases separated the two germline ends. Looked up from germline, CDR1 is SGDLS and CDR2 is YYNGEE. CDR3 nucleotide sequence: TGTGCCAGCAGCTTTGGACATAACTATCAGCCCCAGCATTTT. Protein product: CASSFGHNYQPQHF.

The chain has TRBV28 and TRBJ2-3, with TRBD1 as a possible D gene (6 bases). The V gene lost 5 bases and the J gene lost 1 base, with 13 bases spanning the gap. CDR1 and CDR2 (germline): MDHEN, SYDVKM. The CDR3 covers 15 residues. DNA for the CDR3: TGTGCCAGCAGTCCACAGGGACATGGCACAGATACGCAGTATTTT. Protein: CASSPQGHGTDTQYF.

The V and J genes are TRBV3-1 (or the pseudogene TRBV3-2) and TRBJ2-5; TRBD1 might be the D (5 bases). Germline V gene sequence: CDR1 LGHDT, CDR2 YNNKEL (reference sequence). V shed 8 bases and J shed 2 bases, with 18 bases lying between them. The CDR3 is 15 amino acids. CDR3 loop: CASLVRHRPQETQYF. The CDR3 DNA reads as TGTGCCAGCCTCGTAAGACACAGGCCTCAAGAGACCCAGTACTTC.

The V call is TRBV9, the J call TRBJ2-7; D is ambiguous. CDR1 SGDLS and CDR2 YYNGEE come from the germline V gene. With 4 bases removed from V and 0 bases from J, the gap between germline ends came to 14 bases. This CDR3 contains 15 residues. CDR3 sequence: CASSPSMRSSYEQYF. CDR3 nucleotide sequence: TGTGCCAGCAGCCCCTCGATGCGGAGCTCCTACGAGCAGTACTTC.

The genes are TRBV6-5 and TRBJ1-2, with 7 bases lining up with TRBD1. CDR1 is MNHEY and CDR2 is SVGAGI in the germline V gene. The CDR3 contains 15 residues. V dropped 9 bases and J dropped 6; count of bases not matched to a gene: 16. The CDR3, as DNA: TGTGCCAGTTCCCCCGCACCGACAGGGTATAATGGCTACACCTTC. This sequence encodes CASSPAPTGYNGYTF.

The chain recombines TRBV7-2 with TRBJ1-6, with 9 bases matching TRBD1. This CDR3 has 14 amino acids. V shed 8 bases, J shed 10 bases, and the junction held 9 bases outside the gene matches. Germline values: CDR1 SGHTA, CDR2 FQGNSA. This chain's CDR3 is CASGPGQGVSPLHF. The CDR3 DNA is TGTGCCAGCGGACCGGGACAGGGCGTCTCACCCCTCCACTTT.

The chain uses TRBV27 and TRBJ2-7, with D perhaps matching TRBD2 (5 bases). Germline CDR1 and CDR2: MNHEY and SMNVEV (reference sequence). This CDR3 has 14 amino acids. Trimming pared 4 bases from V and 5 bases from J, leaving 15 bases between. CDR3 DNA sequence: TGTGCCAGCAGTTCAAGATGGCCGCGGGACGAGCAGTACTTC. Protein: CASSSRWPRDEQYF.

The chain employs TRBV5-4 and TRBJ2-1; 11 positions agree with TRBD2. V dropped 1 base and J dropped 4; count of bases not matched to a gene: 7. Germline V gene lookup returns CDR1 SGHNT and CDR2 YYREEE (reference sequence). This CDR3 spans 17 amino acids. CDR3 sequence (DNA): TGTGCCAGCAGCTTGACCCTACTAGCGGGGGATTACAATGAGCAGTTCTTC. This encodes CASSLTLLAGDYNEQFF.

This clone was seen more than once but under ten times. The chain uses TRBV19 and TRBJ1-6, with D perhaps TRBD1 (6 bases). Germline CDR1 LNHDA, CDR2 SQIVND (reference sequence). V was shortened by 3 bases and J by 0 bases, with 15 bases between the two germline ends. The CDR3 length is 18 residues. CDR3 sequence (DNA): TGTGCCAGTAGTATTCCCTCGGACAGAAGCTCCTATAATTCACCCCTCCACTTT. Protein sequence: CASSIPSDRSSYNSPLHF.

The chain combines TRBV11-2 with TRBJ2-1; no definite D call. The CDR3 loop spans 14 amino acids. V was shortened by 5 bases and J by 7 bases, with 15 bases between the two germline ends. From germline, CDR1 is SGHAT and CDR2 FQNNGV. The CDR3 loop is CASSAVTAINEQFF. In DNA, the CDR3 is TGTGCCAGCAGCGCTGTGACTGCTATTAATGAGCAGTTCTTC.

The chain recombines TRBV5-1 with TRBJ1-1; D is possibly TRBD1 (5 bases). The CDR3 runs to 14 residues. CDR1 SGHRS and CDR2 YFSETQ come from the germline V gene. Trimming stripped 0 bases from V and 6 bases from J, with 12 bases between. The CDR3 sequence: CASSLAPGVAEAFF. The CDR3 DNA reads TGCGCCAGCAGCTTGGCCCCGGGGGTCGCTGAAGCTTTCTTT.

V gene TRBV13 combines with J gene TRBJ1-1; 9 positions agree with TRBD1. The V and J ends lost 5 bases and 2 bases, in that order; junction bases with no gene match: 6. Per the germline V gene, CDR1 is PRHDT and CDR2 is FYEKMQ (reference sequence). This CDR3 region has 15 residues. Here the CDR3 DNA reads TGTGCCAGCAGCACCCTGACAGGGGGTAACACTGAAGCTTTCTTT. Protein product: CASSTLTGGNTEAFF. The full variable domain, its missing parts supplied by reference TRBV13 and TRBJ1-1, is AAGVIQSPRHLIKEKRETATLKCYPIPRHDTVYWYQQGPGQDPQFLISFYEKMQSDKGSIPDRFSAQQFSDYHSELNMSSLELGDSALYFCASSTLTGGNTEAFFGQGTRLTVV.

The rearrangement joins TRBV5-1 to TRBJ2-5, with TRBD2 matching 10 bases. The length of the CDR3 is 15 residues. V was clipped by 0 bases and J by 1 base; unmatched bases: 0. Germline lookup yields CDR1 SGHRS and CDR2 YFSETQ. The CDR3 DNA follows: TGCGCCAGCAGCTTGGTAGCGGGGGGCCAAGAGACCCAGTACTTC. This encodes CASSLVAGGQETQYF.

The J gene is TRBJ2-7, the V gene TRBV7-9, with 7 bases fitting TRBD2. Germline V gene lookup returns CDR1 SEHNR and CDR2 FQNEAQ (reference sequence). Losses at the gene ends were 5 bases for V and 0 bases for J; bases not matched to a gene: 10. This CDR3 is built from 16 residues. In DNA, the CDR3 is TGTGCCAGCAGCGGAAGTGCGCGGGGGAGCTCCTACGAGCAGTACTTC. This gives the protein CASSGSARGSSYEQYF.

The rearrangement joins TRBV5-5 to TRBJ2-7; D is undetermined. Germline V gives CDR1 SGHKS, CDR2 YYEKEE (reference sequence). The CDR3 totals 15 residues. Trimming took 0 bases from V and 2 from J, leaving 12 bases between them. CDR3 DNA: TGTGCCAGCAGCTTGGTTGCAGCGAAGGCCTACGAGCAGTACTTC. Its protein product is CASSLVAAKAYEQYF.

The rearrangement links TRBV6-5 to TRBJ1-3; 9 bases are shared with TRBD1. CDR3 size: 16 residues. CDR1 is MNHEY, CDR2 SVGAGI, per germline. V gave up 0 bases and J gave up 4 bases; unmatched junction bases: 4. CDR3 DNA: TGTGCCAGCAGTTACTCCACAGGGGGCGGCGGAAACACCATATATTTT. Amino acid sequence: CASSYSTGGGGNTIYF.

This clone has only one observation. The genes are TRBV29-1 and TRBJ1-2; D perhaps matches TRBD1 (6 bases). Between the trimmed V and J ends, which lost 5 bases and 4 bases, there was a span of 17 bases. This CDR3 spans 14 amino acids. Germline V lookup: CDR1 SQVTM, CDR2 ANQGSEA. CDR3 in amino acids: CSVYDRPQSYGYTF. The CDR3 DNA reads TGCAGCGTTTATGACAGGCCACAATCCTATGGCTACACCTTC.

This chain links TRBV6-5 with TRBJ2-7; 11 bases fit TRBD2. The J segment lost 3 bases and the V segment lost 2 bases, leaving 0 bases of the junction unmatched. The germline gives CDR1 MNHEY, CDR2 SVGAGI. The CDR3 runs 14 residues. Here the CDR3 reads CASSYGTSGYEQYF. The CDR3 nucleotides are TGTGCCAGCAGTTACGGGACTAGCGGCTACGAGCAGTACTTC.

Note on this clone: The same CDR3 can be traced to other DNA sequences in this sample. J is TRBJ2-3 and V is TRBV4-3; D unresolved. V was pared by 1 base and J by 0 bases, with 8 bases between. Germline assignment: CDR1 LGHNA and CDR2 YSLEER. CDR3 size: 15 residues. The DNA for the CDR3 is TGCGCCAGCAGCCAAGGATCGGGTAGCACAGATACGCAGTATTTT. Protein: CASSQGSGSTDTQYF.

This chain connects TRBV7-2 to TRBJ2-1; a possible D gene is TRBD2 (5 bases). This CDR3 has 11 amino acids. V was clipped by 8 bases and J by 9 bases, with 11 bases between them. Germline CDR1 is SGHTA and CDR2 is FQGNSA. CDR3 sequence reads: CASPPGFEQFF. As DNA, the CDR3 is TGTGCCAGCCCCCCGGGGTTTGAGCAGTTCTTC.

The rearrangement joins TRBV2 to TRBJ2-7; TRBD2 might be the D (7 bases). V shed 5 bases and J shed 2 bases, with 22 bases lying between them. This CDR3 has 17 residues. The germline gives CDR1 SNHLY, CDR2 FYNNEI. The DNA of the CDR3 is TGTGCCAGCAGTCCTAGGGGGGGCCCACGATCCCCCTACGAGCAGTACTTC. Translating gives CASSPRGGPRSPYEQYF.

The rearrangement joins TRBV27 to TRBJ1-5; no firm D call. The germline V gene has CDR1 MNHEY and CDR2 SMNVEV (reference sequence). CDR3 length equals 14 residues. Trimming shortened V by 5 bases and J by 4 bases, and 12 bases separated the two germline ends. The CDR3 reads CASSPLQVNQPQHF. As DNA, the CDR3 is TGTGCCAGCAGTCCCCTCCAGGTAAATCAGCCCCAGCATTTT.

J is TRBJ2-7 and V is TRBV7-2, with D perhaps TRBD2 (6 bases). The V end was cut by 3 bases, the J end by 0 bases, with 9 bases between. This CDR3 has 14 residues. Looked up from germline, CDR1 is SGHTA and CDR2 is FQGNSA. The CDR3 reads CASSLMTSSYEQYF. The DNA of the CDR3 is TGTGCCAGCAGCTTGATGACTAGCTCCTACGAGCAGTACTTC. The whole variable domain, filled in from reference TRBV7-2 and TRBJ2-7, reads GAGVSQSPSNKVTEKGKDVELRCDPISGHTALYWYRQSLGQGLEFLIYFQGNSAPDKSGLPSDRFSAERTGGSVSTLTIQRTQQEDSAVYLCASSLMTSSYEQYFGPGTRLTVT.

The chain has TRBV30 and TRBJ2-3, with 10 bases that match TRBD1. V lost 2 bases and J lost 3; bases outside the gene matches: 8. Per the germline V gene, CDR1 is GTSNPN and CDR2 is SVGIG (reference sequence). There are 16 residues in the CDR3. CDR3: CAWSQLGTGATDTQYF. The CDR3 DNA reads as TGTGCCTGGAGTCAACTAGGGACAGGGGCTACAGATACGCAGTATTTT. The complete variable domain, with remaining parts taken from reference TRBV30 and TRBJ2-3, reads SQTIHQWPATLVQPVGSPLSLECTVEGTSNPNLYWYRQAAGRGLQLLFYSVGIGQISSEVPQNLSASRPQDRQFILSSKKLLLSDSGFYLCAWSQLGTGATDTQYFGPGTRLTVL.

The rearrangement joins TRBV7-2 to TRBJ2-7; 7 bases fit TRBD1. Germline values: CDR1 SGHTA, CDR2 FQGNSA. The CDR3 totals 13 residues. After removal of 9 bases from V and 3 bases from J, the junction contained 8 bases not matched to a gene. CDR3 sequence reads: CASSRTGHYEQYF. The CDR3 nucleotides are TGTGCCAGTTCGAGGACAGGCCACTACGAGCAGTACTTC.

The chain is built from TRBV5-1 and TRBJ2-2, with 10 bases fitting TRBD2. The trim removed 0 bases at V and 15 bases at J, leaving 8 bases unmatched. The CDR3 contains 14 residues. Germline V gene lookup returns CDR1 SGHRS and CDR2 YFSETQ. This chain's CDR3 is CASSLVVTSGELFF. CDR3 DNA: TGCGCCAGCAGCTTGGTCGTCACTAGCGGGGAATTGTTTTTT. The entire variable domain, with the rest obtained from reference TRBV5-1 and TRBJ2-2, is as follows: KAGVTQTPRYLIKTRGQQVTLSCSPISGHRSVSWYQQTPGQGLQFLFEYFSETQRNKGNFPGRFSGRQFSNSRSEMNVSTLELGDSALYLCASSLVVTSGELFFGEGSRLTVL.

The chain carries TRBV5-1 and TRBJ2-5; 7 bases line up with TRBD2. Germline assignment: CDR1 SGHRS and CDR2 YFSETQ. V lost 5 bases and J lost 5; bases outside the gene matches: 3. The CDR3 spans 12 residues. CDR3 bases: TGCGCCAGCAGGGACGGGGGGGAGACCCAGTACTTC. The encoded protein is CASRDGGETQYF.

The rearrangement joins TRBV11-3 to TRBJ2-2; 16 bases align to TRBD2. Trimming took 5 bases from V and 4 from J; bases not matched to a gene: 7. Per germline, CDR1 SGHNT and CDR2 YENEEA. The length of the CDR3 is 18 residues. DNA of the CDR3: TGTGCCAGCAGCCCCAGAGGGACTAGCGGGGGGGCCACCGGGGAGCTGTTTTTT. Its protein product is CASSPRGTSGGATGELFF. Full variable domain (rest looked up from reference TRBV11-3 and TRBJ2-2): EAGVVQSPRYKIIEKKQPVAFWCNPISGHNTLYWYLQNLGQGPELLIRYENEEAVDDSQLPKDRFSAERLKGVDSTLKIQPAELGDSAVYLCASSPRGTSGGATGELFFGEGSRLTVL.